This T cell receptor (beta chain) originates from a study of T cell responses to AZD1222 COVID-19 vaccine. Study at large: Doses given second, at about 4 or about 12 weeks, were pooled.

Here immunoSEQ multiplex PCR was the method, and the copy in TCRdb shows in-frame clones only, minus some. The sample holds 150,000 to 200,000 clones, about nine tenths seen once. As for this clone: Antigen unknown.

Germline-derived CDR1 and CDR2 are KGHSH and LQKENI. Trimming pared 3 bases from V and 0 bases from J, leaving 15 bases between. CDR3 length equals 17 residues. Overall study findings and caveats: Reportedly, nearly half of unique spike TCRs recognized epitopes outside B.1.351/B.1.1.7 mutations. It was only after the peak T cell response that any repertoires were sampled. White British donors predominated, females outnumbered males, and clonal diversity was possibly underestimated.

The sample here was peripheral blood, taken on day 0 of AZD1222 vaccination. This sequence joins TRBV18 and TRBJ2-1; weak D call: TRBD2 (5 bases). This TCR derives from an adult in good health. The CDR3 loop is CASSPTTSGSSYNEQFF. CDR3 bases: TGTGCCAGCTCACCGACTACATCGGGGTCCTCCTACAATGAGCAGTTCTTC.